The rows below give T cell receptor beta chains drawn from one sample of a study of CXCR3-negative and CXCR3-positive naive CD8 T cells. TCRdb re-called the 5' RACE reads; one entry per CDR3 protein, DNA not given. Its clone listing holds some 6,100 distinct CDR3 sequences. Sequenced sample: naive CXCR3- CD8+ T cells from blood. The receptor set was obtained from a human donor in good health. Some clones in this sample may be carry-over from other donors' samples. Each CDR3 is given with its conserved first and last residue. Size is stated for part of the rows, as once, few or many counts, or as a class when the clone is expanded.

clone_size: NA
v_call: TRBV20-1
j_call: TRBJ2-1
cdr3_aa: CSAGPPSGVYNEQFF

clone_size: NA
v_call: TRBV6-2/TRBV6-3
j_call: TRBJ1-5
cdr3_aa: CASSRRAQPQHF

clone_size: NA
v_call: TRBV14
j_call: TRBJ1-5
cdr3_aa: CASSRDRFTNQPQHF

clone_size: medium-sized
v_call: TRBV7-9
j_call: TRBJ2-5
cdr3_aa: CASSPTPGLAGAGRETQYF

clone_size: NA
v_call: TRBV20-1
j_call: TRBJ1-2
cdr3_aa: CSATPLDTHYGYTF

clone_size: NA
v_call: TRBV20-1
j_call: TRBJ1-1
cdr3_aa: CSAPDLNTEAFF

clone_size: NA
v_call: TRBV29-1
j_call: TRBJ2-3
cdr3_aa: CSGRVGDTDTQYF

clone_size: NA
v_call: TRBV4-3
j_call: TRBJ2-7
cdr3_aa: CASSQDGKSEQYF

clone_size: medium-sized
v_call: TRBV12-3/TRBV12-4
j_call: TRBJ1-2
cdr3_aa: CASSLDSQGAIYGYTF

clone_size: NA
v_call: TRBV29-1
j_call: TRBJ1-1
cdr3_aa: CSVESQLEAFF

clone_size: NA
v_call: TRBV10-3
j_call: TRBJ2-5
cdr3_aa: CASRTGPSQETQYF

clone_size: medium-sized
v_call: TRBV29-1
j_call: TRBJ2-7
cdr3_aa: CSVQTASSYEQYF

clone_size: medium-sized
v_call: TRBV5-1
j_call: TRBJ1-1
cdr3_aa: CASSALQQGYTEAFF

clone_size: NA
v_call: TRBV7-6
j_call: TRBJ2-1
cdr3_aa: CASSLGQAYEQFF

clone_size: NA
v_call: TRBV5-1
j_call: TRBJ2-1
cdr3_aa: CASSHTGEQFF

clone_size: medium-sized
v_call: TRBV5-1
j_call: TRBJ1-1
cdr3_aa: CASSFTGAYTEAFF

clone_size: NA
v_call: TRBV19
j_call: TRBJ2-1
cdr3_aa: CASRPLAGRNEQFF

clone_size: NA
v_call: TRBV6-2/TRBV6-3
j_call: TRBJ2-1
cdr3_aa: CASSLQGTYNEQFF

clone_size: NA
v_call: TRBV7-9
j_call: TRBJ2-1
cdr3_aa: CASSSGTGAPKQFF

clone_size: medium-sized
v_call: TRBV21-1
j_call: TRBJ2-2
cdr3_aa: CASSTFTENTGELFF

clone_size: NA
v_call: TRBV20-1
j_call: TRBJ2-7
cdr3_aa: CSARTGGRPEQYF

clone_size: NA
v_call: TRBV20-1
j_call: TRBJ2-7
cdr3_aa: CSALRQGGSYEQYF

clone_size: NA
v_call: TRBV7-2
j_call: TRBJ1-4
cdr3_aa: CASSPKTATNEKLFF

clone_size: NA
v_call: TRBV10-3
j_call: TRBJ1-1
cdr3_aa: CAISSGLQGGLNTEAFF

clone_size: NA
v_call: TRBV10-3
j_call: TRBJ2-1
cdr3_aa: CAISELEGYNEQFF

clone_size: medium-sized
v_call: TRBV6-5
j_call: TRBJ2-7
cdr3_aa: CASSLGLAGGYEQYF

clone_size: medium-sized
v_call: TRBV29-1
j_call: TRBJ2-1
cdr3_aa: CSVRGTSGSGSSYNEQFF